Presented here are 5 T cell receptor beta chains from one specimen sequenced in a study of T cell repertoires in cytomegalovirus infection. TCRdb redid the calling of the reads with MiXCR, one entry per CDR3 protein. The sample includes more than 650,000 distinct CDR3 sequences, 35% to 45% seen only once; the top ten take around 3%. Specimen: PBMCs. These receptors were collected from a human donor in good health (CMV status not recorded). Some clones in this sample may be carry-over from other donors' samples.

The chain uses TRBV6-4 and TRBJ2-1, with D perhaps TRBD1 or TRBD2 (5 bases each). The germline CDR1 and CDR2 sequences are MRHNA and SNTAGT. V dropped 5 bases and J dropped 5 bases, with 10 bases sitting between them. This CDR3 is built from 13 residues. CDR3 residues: CASSRSGHNEQFF. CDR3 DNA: TGTGCCAGCAGTCGGTCGGGACACAATGAGCAGTTCTTC.

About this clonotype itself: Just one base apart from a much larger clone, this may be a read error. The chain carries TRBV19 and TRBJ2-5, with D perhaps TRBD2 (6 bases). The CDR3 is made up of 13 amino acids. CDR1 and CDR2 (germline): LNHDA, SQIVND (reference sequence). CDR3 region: CASSIGRQATQYF. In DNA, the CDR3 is TGTGCCAGTAGTATCGGGAGACAAGCGACCCAGTACTTC.

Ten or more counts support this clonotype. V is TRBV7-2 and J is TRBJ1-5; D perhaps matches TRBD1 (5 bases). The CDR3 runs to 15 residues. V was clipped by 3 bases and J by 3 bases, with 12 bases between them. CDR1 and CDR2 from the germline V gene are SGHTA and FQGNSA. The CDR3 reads CASSFGQGDNQPQHF. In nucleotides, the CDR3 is TGTGCCAGCAGCTTTGGTCAGGGAGACAATCAGCCCCAGCATTTT.

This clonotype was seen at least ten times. The CDR3 reads CASSFLDRGHPEAFF. CDR3 nucleotides: TGTGCCAGCAGCTTCTTAGACAGGGGACACCCTGAAGCTTTCTTT. The J gene is TRBJ1-1, the V gene TRBV7-2, with TRBD1 matching 8 bases. V shed 3 bases and J 6 bases; nucleotides not matched to a gene: 9. The CDR3 runs to 15 residues. The V gene's germline CDR1 is SGHTA and CDR2 FQGNSA.

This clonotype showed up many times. CDR3 protein: CASSYPSGANVLTF. In DNA form, the CDR3 reads TGTGCCAGCAGCTATCCCTCTGGGGCCAACGTCCTGACTTTC. V usage is TRBV7-2 and J usage is TRBJ2-6; D ambiguous. This CDR3 is 14 amino acids long. Trimming cost V 4 bases and J 0 bases, with 4 bases left between them. Germline V gene lookup returns CDR1 SGHTA and CDR2 FQGNSA.